This TCR beta chain was recorded in a study of cytomegalovirus exposure and HLA in healthy donors. V lost 6 bases to trimming and J lost 3 bases; unmatched junction nucleotides: 19. Germline V CDR1 and CDR2: SNHLY, FYNNEI. There are 20 residues in the CDR3. About this clone itself: Its antigen is unidentified.

Points from the study as a whole: Several of the most significant clusters appeared linked to common viral pathogens, based on a later analysis. In a later analysis, most CMV-associated TCR beta chains appeared HLA-restricted. Presence/absence analyses supposed approximately even sequencing depth among donors. A link between a missense DCLRE1C variant and TCR beta V- and J-gene trimming emerged from a later analysis.

The PCR made use of 60 Vbeta and 13 Jbeta primers. Method: immunoSEQ multiplex PCR; TCRdb's copy keeps in-frame clones and lacks some. The sample lists some 120,000 clones, roughly three quarters seen once, with about a tenth in the top ten. This sequence joins TRBV2 and TRBJ2-2, with 10 bases identical to TRBD2. The sample taken for sequencing was PBMCs. This clonotype was obtained from a man younger than 45 in good health and CMV-seropositive. The chain's CDR3 is CASSAPLPSSGRPDTGELFF. The DNA of the CDR3 is TGTGCCAGCAGCGCACCCCTACCGTCTAGCGGGAGACCTGACACCGGGGAGCTGTTTTTT.